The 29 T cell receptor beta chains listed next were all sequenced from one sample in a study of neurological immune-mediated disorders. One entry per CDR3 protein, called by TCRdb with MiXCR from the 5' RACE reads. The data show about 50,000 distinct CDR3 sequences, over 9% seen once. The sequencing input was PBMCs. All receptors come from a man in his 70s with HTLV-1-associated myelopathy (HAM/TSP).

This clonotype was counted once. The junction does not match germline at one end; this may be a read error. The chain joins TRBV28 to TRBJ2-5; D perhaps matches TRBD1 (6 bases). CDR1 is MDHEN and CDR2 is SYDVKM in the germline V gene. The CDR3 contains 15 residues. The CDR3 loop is CSSSGVSGHGETQYF. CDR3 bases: TGTTCCAGCAGTGGCGTCTCGGGACACGGAGAGACCCAGTACTTC.

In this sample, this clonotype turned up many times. CDR3 bases: TGTGCCAGCAGTCCGTCCCCGGTGGATTCACCCCTCCACTTT. It codes for CASSPSPVDSPLHF. The chain is built from TRBV28 and TRBJ1-6; D is undetermined. The V and J ends lost 5 bases and 8 bases respectively, with 13 bases between them. The CDR3 covers 14 residues. Germline V CDR1 and CDR2: MDHEN, SYDVKM.

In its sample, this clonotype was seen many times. CDR3 amino acids: CSARDRGRNTIYF. CDR3 DNA: TGCAGTGCTCGCGACAGGGGGCGAAACACCATATATTTT. V and J are TRBV20-1 and TRBJ1-3, with TRBD1 matching over 10 bases. The germline V gene has CDR1 DFQATT and CDR2 SNEGSKA (reference sequence). The CDR3 length is 13 residues. V gave up 5 bases and J gave up 5 bases; unmatched junction bases: 3.

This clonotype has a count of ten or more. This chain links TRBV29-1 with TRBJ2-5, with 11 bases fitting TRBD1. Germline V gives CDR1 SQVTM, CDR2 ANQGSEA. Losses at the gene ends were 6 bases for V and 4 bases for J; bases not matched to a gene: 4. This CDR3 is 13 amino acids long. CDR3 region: CSVAGTGGETQYF. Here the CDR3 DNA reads TGCAGCGTGGCCGGGACAGGGGGAGAGACCCAGTACTTC.

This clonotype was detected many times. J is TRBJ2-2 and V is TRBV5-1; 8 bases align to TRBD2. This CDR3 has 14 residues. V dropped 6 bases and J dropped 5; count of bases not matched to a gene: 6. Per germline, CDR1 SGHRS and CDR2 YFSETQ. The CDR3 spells CASNVAGNTGELFF. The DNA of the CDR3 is TGCGCCAGCAACGTAGCGGGAAATACCGGGGAGCTGTTTTTT.

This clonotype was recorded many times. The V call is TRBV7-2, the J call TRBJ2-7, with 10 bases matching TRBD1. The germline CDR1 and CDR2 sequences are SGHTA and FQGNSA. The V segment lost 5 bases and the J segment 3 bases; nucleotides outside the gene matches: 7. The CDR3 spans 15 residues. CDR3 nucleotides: TGTGCCAGCAGCCCACCCGGGACAGGGGACTACGAGCAGTACTTC. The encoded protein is CASSPPGTGDYEQYF. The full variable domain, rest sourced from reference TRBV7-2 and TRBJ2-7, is GAGVSQSPSNKVTEKGKDVELRCDPISGHTALYWYRQSLGQGLEFLIYFQGNSAPDKSGLPSDRFSAERTGGSVSTLTIQRTQQEDSAVYLCASSPPGTGDYEQYFGPGTRLTVT.

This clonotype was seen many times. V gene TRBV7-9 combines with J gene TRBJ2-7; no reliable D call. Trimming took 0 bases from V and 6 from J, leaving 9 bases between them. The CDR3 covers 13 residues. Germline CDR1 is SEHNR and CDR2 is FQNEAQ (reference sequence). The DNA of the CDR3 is TGTGCCAGCAGCTTAGCGGAAGGGTCCGAGCAGTACTTC. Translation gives CASSLAEGSEQYF.

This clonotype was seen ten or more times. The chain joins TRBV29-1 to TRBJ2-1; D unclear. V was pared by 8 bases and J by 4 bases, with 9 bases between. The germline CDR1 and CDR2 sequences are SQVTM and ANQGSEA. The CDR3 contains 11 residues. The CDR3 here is CSCWEYNEQFF. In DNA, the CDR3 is TGCAGCTGCTGGGAATACAATGAGCAGTTCTTC.

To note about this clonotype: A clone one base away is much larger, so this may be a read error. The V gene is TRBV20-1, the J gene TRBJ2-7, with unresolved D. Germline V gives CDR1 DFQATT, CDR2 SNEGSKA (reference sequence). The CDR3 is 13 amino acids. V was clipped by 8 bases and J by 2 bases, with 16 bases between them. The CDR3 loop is CSSIYRAPYEQYF. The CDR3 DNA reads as TGCAGTTCTATTTACCGCGCACCCTACGAGCAGTACTTC.

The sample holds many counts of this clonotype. The CDR3 loop is CASSGGGGDTQYF. CDR3 DNA: TGTGCCAGCAGCGGGGGCGGCGGAGATACGCAGTATTTT. The chain combines TRBV5-6 with TRBJ2-3, with a weak D call TRBD1 (6 bases). CDR3 length equals 13 residues. V gave up 4 bases and J gave up 5 bases, with 11 bases separating them. From germline, CDR1 is SGHDT and CDR2 YYEEEE.

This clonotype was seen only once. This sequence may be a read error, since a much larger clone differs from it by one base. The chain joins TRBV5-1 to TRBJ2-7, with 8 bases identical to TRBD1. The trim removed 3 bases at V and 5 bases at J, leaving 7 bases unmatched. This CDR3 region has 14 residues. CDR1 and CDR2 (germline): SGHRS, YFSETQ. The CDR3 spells CASSSGTGADEQYF. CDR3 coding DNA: TGCGCCAGCAGCTCCGGGACAGGAGCCGACGAGCAGTACTTC.

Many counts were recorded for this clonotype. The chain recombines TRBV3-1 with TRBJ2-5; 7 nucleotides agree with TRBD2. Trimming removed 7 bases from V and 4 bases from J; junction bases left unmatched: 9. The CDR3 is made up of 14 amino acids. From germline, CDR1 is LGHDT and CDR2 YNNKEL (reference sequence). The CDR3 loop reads CASIGGRAGETQYF. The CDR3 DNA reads TGTGCCAGCATCGGTGGGAGGGCCGGAGAGACCCAGTACTTC.

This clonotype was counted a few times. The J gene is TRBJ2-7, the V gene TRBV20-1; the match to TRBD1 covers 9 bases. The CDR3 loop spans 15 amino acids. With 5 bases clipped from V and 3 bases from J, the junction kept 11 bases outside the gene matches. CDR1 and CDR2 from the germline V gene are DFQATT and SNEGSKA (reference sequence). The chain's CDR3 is CSASARGQGSYEQYF. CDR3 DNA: TGCAGTGCTTCAGCCCGGGGACAGGGAAGCTACGAGCAGTACTTC.

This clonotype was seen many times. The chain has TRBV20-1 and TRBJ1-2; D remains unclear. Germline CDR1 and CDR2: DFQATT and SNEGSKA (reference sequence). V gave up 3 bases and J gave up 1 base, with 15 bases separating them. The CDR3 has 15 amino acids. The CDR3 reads CSARGNTASNYGYTF. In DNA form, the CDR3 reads TGCAGTGCTAGGGGGAACACAGCTAGTAACTATGGCTACACCTTC.

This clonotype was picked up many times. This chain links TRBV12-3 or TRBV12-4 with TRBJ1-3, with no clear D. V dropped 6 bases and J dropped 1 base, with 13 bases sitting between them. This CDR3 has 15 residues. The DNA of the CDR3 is TGTGCCAGCAGATGGGATGTGGGTTCTGGAAACACCATATATTTT. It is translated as CASRWDVGSGNTIYF.

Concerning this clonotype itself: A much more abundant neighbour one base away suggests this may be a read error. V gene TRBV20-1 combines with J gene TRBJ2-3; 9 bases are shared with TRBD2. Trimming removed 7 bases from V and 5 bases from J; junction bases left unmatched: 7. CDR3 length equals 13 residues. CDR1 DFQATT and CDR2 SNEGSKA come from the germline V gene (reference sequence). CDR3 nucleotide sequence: TGCAGTGTCGGCGGGAGGGAGGTAGATACGCAGTATTTT. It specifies CSVGGREVDTQYF.

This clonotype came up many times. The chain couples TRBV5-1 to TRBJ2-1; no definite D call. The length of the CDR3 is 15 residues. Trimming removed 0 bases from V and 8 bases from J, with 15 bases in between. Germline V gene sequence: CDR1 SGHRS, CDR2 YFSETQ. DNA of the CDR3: TGCGCCAGCAGCTTGGTCGGCTACCCGTCGGATGAGCAGTTCTTC. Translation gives CASSLVGYPSDEQFF.

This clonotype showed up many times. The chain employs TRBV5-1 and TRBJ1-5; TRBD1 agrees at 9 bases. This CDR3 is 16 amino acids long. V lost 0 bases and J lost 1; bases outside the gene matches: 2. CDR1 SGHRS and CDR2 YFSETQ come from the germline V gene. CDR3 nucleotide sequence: TGCGCCAGCAGCTTGGGGACAGGGGCGAGCAATCAGCCCCAGCATTTT. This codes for CASSLGTGASNQPQHF. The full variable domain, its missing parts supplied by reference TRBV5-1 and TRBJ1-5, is KAGVTQTPRYLIKTRGQQVTLSCSPISGHRSVSWYQQTPGQGLQFLFEYFSETQRNKGNFPGRFSGRQFSNSRSEMNVSTLELGDSALYLCASSLGTGASNQPQHFGDGTRLSIL.

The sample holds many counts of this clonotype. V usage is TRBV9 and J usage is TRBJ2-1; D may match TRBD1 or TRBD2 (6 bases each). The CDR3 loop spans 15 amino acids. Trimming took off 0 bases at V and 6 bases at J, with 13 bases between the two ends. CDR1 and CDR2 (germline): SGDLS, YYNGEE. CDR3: CASSVVPGAGNEQFF. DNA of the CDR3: TGTGCCAGCAGCGTAGTGCCGGGGGCGGGCAATGAGCAGTTCTTC. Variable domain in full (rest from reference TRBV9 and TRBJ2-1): DSGVTQTPKHLITATGQRVTLRCSPRSGDLSVYWYQQSLDQGLQFLIQYYNGEERAKGNILERFSAQQFPDLHSELNLSSLELGDSALYFCASSVVPGAGNEQFFGPGTRLTVL.

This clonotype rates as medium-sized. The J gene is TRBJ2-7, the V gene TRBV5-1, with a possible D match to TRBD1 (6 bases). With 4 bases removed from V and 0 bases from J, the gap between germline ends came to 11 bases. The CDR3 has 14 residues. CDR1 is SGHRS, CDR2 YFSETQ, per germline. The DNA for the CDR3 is TGCGCCAGCAGCCCCACAGGGAGCTCCTACGAGCAGTACTTC. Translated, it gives CASSPTGSSYEQYF.

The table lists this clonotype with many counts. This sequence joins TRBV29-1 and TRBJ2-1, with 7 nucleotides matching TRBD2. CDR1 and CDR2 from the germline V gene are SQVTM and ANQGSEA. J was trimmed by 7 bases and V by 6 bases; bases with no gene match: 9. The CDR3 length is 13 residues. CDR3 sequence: CSVAGEVTNEQFF. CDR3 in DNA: TGCAGCGTGGCGGGAGAGGTAACGAATGAGCAGTTCTTC.

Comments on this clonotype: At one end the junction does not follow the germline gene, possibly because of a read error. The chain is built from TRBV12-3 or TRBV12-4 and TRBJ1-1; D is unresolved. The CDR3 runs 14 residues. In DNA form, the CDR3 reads TGTGCCAGCAGTTTATCTGGGAGGAACACTGAAGATTTCTTT. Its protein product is CASSLSGRNTEDFF.

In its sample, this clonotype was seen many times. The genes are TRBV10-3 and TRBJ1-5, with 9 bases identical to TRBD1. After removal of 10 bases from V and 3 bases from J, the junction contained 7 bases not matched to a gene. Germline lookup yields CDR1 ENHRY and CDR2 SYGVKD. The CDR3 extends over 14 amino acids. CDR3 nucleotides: TGTGCCACAGCGACAGGGGGTTACAATCAGCCCCAGCATTTT. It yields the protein CATATGGYNQPQHF.

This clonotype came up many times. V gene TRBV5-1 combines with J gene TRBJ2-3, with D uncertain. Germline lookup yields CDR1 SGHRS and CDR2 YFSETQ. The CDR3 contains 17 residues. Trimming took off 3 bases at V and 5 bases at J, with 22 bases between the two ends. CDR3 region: CASSSTSRAGSVDTQYF. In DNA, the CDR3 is TGCGCCAGCAGCTCGACCTCCCGGGCTGGCTCCGTAGATACGCAGTATTTT.

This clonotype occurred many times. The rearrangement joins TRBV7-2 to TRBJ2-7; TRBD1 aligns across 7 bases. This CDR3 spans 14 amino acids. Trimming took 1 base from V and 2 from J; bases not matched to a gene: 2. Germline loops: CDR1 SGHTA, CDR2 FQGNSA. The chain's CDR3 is CASSLDRGPYEQYF. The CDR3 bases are TGTGCCAGCAGCTTAGACAGGGGTCCCTACGAGCAGTACTTC. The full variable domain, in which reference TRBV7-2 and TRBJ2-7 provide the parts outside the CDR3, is GAGVSQSPSNKVTEKGKDVELRCDPISGHTALYWYRQSLGQGLEFLIYFQGNSAPDKSGLPSDRFSAERTGGSVSTLTIQRTQQEDSAVYLCASSLDRGPYEQYFGPGTRLTVT.

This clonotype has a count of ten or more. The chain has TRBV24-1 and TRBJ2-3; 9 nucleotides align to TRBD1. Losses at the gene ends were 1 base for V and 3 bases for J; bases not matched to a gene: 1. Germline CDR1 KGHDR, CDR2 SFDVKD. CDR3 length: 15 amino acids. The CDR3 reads CATSDFGTGTDTQYF. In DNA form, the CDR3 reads TGTGCCACCAGTGATTTCGGGACAGGGACAGATACGCAGTATTTT.

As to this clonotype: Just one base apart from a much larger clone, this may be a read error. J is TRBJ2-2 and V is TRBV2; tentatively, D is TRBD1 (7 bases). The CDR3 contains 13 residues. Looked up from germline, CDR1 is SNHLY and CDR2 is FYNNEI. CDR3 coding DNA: TGTGACAGCAGGGGGGTGAGAACCGGGGAGCTGTTTTTT. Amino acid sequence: CDSRGVRTGELFF.

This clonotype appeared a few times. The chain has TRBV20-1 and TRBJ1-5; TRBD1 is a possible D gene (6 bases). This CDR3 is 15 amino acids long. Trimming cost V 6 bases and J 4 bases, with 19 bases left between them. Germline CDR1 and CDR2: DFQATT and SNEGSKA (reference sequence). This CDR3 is CSATPPQQGNQPQHF. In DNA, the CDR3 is TGCAGTGCCACCCCCCCTCAACAGGGTAATCAGCCCCAGCATTTT.

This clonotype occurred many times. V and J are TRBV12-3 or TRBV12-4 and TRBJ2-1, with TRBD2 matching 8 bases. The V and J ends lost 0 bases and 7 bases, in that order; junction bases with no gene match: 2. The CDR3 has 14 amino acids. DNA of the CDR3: TGTGCCAGCAGTTTAGCAGGGACTAGTAATGAGCAGTTCTTC. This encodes CASSLAGTSNEQFF.